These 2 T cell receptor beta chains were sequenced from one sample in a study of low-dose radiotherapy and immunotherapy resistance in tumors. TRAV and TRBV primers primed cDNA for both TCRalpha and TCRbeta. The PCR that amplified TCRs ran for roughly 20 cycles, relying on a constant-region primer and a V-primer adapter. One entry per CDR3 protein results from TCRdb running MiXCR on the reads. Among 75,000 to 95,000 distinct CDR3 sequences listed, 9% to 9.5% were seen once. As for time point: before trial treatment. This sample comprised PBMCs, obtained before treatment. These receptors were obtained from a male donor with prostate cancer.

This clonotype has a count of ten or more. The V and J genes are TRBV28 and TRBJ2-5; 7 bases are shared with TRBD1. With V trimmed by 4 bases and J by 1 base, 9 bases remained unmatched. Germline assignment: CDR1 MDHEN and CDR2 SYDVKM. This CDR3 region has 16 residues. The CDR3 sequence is CASSSGTEEFQETQYF. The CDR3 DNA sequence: TGTGCCAGCAGTTCCGGGACAGAAGAGTTCCAAGAGACCCAGTACTTC.

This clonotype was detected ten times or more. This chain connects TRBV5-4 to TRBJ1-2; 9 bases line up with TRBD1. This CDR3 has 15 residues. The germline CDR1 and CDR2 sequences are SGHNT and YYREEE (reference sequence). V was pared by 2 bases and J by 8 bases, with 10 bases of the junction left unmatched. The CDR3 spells CASSFADRGFQGYTF. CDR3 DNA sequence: TGTGCCAGCAGCTTCGCGGACAGGGGATTTCAGGGCTACACCTTC.